The 9 T cell receptor beta chains below come from one sample, sequenced in a study of T cells in Graves' hyperthyroidism and ophthalmopathy. TCR beta CDR3 sequences were amplified from RNA transcripts. The HTBI primer set was used in a first-round RT-PCR of the TCR CDR3. Via MiXCR, TCRdb re-called the multiplex PCR reads, giving one row per CDR3 protein. The profile shows 600,000 or so distinct CDR3 sequences, around 15% of them singletons. The source material was blood. These receptors were collected from a woman in her twenties or thirties with Graves' hyperthyroidism.

In regard to this clonotype: Given a much more abundant clone one base away, this may be a read error. The V gene is TRBV12-3 or TRBV12-4, the J gene TRBJ2-3; D perhaps matches TRBD2 (6 bases). This CDR3 spans 17 amino acids. V was shortened by 3 bases and J by 4 bases, with 20 bases between the two germline ends. CDR3 amino acids: CASSFYPRGNTPDTQYF. The CDR3 DNA reads TGTGCCAGCAGTTTTTATCCCCGCGGGAACACCCCAGATACGCAGTATTTT.

The rearrangement joins TRBV7-2 to TRBJ2-7, with 8 bases matching TRBD1. This CDR3 is built from 17 residues. V lost 2 bases to trimming and J lost 1 base; unmatched junction nucleotides: 10. Germline loops: CDR1 SGHTA, CDR2 FQGNSA. The CDR3 protein is CASSLILGTGLSYEQYF. The CDR3 region has the DNA TGTGCCAGCAGCTTAATTCTGGGGACAGGTCTTTCCTACGAGCAGTACTTC.

V usage is TRBV7-8 and J usage is TRBJ2-2, with TRBD1 matching 7 bases. The CDR3 is 14 residues long. V lost 3 bases, J lost 5 bases, and 3 bases stayed unmatched. CDR1 and CDR2 from the germline V gene are SGHVS and FQNEAQ. The CDR3 reads CASSFNRGTGELFF. The CDR3 region has the DNA TGTGCCAGCAGCTTCAACAGGGGAACCGGGGAGCTGTTTTTT. The whole variable domain, filled in from reference TRBV7-8 and TRBJ2-2, reads GAGVSQSPRYKVAKRGQDVALRCDPISGHVSLFWYQQALGQGPEFLTYFQNEAQLDKSGLPSDRFFAERPEGSVSTLKIQRTQQEDSAVYLCASSFNRGTGELFFGEGSRLTVL.

The chain uses TRBV29-1 and TRBJ2-3; 10 nucleotides match TRBD2. The CDR3 extends over 15 amino acids. CDR1 and CDR2 from the germline V gene are SQVTM and ANQGSEA. V trimming: 6 bases; J trimming: 1 base; junction bases outside the gene matches: 7. CDR3 region: CSVLIAGGGTDTQYF. The CDR3 coding sequence is TGCAGCGTCCTTATAGCGGGAGGTGGCACAGATACGCAGTATTTT.

This clonotype appeared a few times. The genes are TRBV3-1 and TRBJ1-1; tentatively, D is TRBD1 (6 bases). The CDR3 is 17 residues long. Germline V gene data show CDR1 as LGHDT and CDR2 as YNNKEL (reference sequence). V dropped 0 bases and J dropped 5 bases, with 19 bases sitting between them. Here the CDR3 DNA reads TGTGCCAGCAGCCAAGAACCTTTATATAGGGGGTGGACTGAAGCTTTCTTT. This codes for CASSQEPLYRGWTEAFF.

The rearrangement links TRBV24-1 to TRBJ2-6, with D perhaps TRBD1 or TRBD2 (5 bases each). V gave up 1 base and J gave up 0 bases, with 15 bases separating them. The CDR3 spans 19 residues. Germline lookup yields CDR1 KGHDR and CDR2 SFDVKD. The CDR3, as DNA: TGTGCCACCAGTGATTTTGGGGGAGAACTCTCCTCTGGGGCCAACGTCCTGACTTTC. As protein: CATSDFGGELSSGANVLTF.

This clonotype was seen at least ten times. The rearrangement links TRBV20-1 to TRBJ1-2; tentatively, D is TRBD1 (5 bases). This CDR3 has 13 residues. Germline loops: CDR1 DFQATT, CDR2 SNEGSKA (reference sequence). With 0 bases removed from V and 8 bases from J, the gap between germline ends came to 13 bases. The CDR3 reads CSARDQPGKGYTF. The CDR3 DNA sequence: TGCAGTGCTAGAGATCAACCAGGGAAGGGCTACACCTTC.

J is TRBJ2-6 and V is TRBV7-2, with D uncertain. Germline lookup yields CDR1 SGHTA and CDR2 FQGNSA. The V end lost 4 bases, the J end lost 2 bases, and 9 bases lay between the germline ends. The CDR3 consists of 15 residues. The CDR3 nucleotides read TGTGCCAGCAGCTCCCCTGATACTGGGGCCAACGTCCTGACTTTC. Amino acid sequence: CASSSPDTGANVLTF.

This clonotype was seen many times. DNA for the CDR3: TGTGCCAGCAGTTCGCGACTAGCGGTTTACGAGCAGTACTTC. Encoded protein: CASSSRLAVYEQYF. The chain uses TRBV27 and TRBJ2-7, with TRBD2 matching over 9 bases. The ends lost 4 bases at V and 4 bases at J; junction bases unmatched: 5. Per germline, CDR1 MNHEY and CDR2 SMNVEV (reference sequence). The CDR3 has 14 residues.